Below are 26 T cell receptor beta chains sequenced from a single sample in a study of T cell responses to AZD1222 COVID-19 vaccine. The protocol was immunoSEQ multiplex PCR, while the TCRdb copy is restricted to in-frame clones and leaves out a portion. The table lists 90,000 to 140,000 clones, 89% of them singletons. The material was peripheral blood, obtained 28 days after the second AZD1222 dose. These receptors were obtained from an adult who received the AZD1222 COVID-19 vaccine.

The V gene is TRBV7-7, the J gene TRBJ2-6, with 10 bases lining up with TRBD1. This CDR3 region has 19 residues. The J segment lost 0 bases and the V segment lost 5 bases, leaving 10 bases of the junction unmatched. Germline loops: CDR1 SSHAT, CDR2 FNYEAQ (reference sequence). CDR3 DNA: TGTGCCAGCAGCCCCTATAGGGGACAGGGGAGCTCTGGGGCCAACGTCCTGACTTTC. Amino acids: CASSPYRGQGSSGANVLTF.

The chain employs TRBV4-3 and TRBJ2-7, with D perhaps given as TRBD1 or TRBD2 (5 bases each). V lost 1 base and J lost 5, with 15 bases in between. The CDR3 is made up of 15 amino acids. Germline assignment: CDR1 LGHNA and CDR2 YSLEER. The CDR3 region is CASSQGTWRIDEQYF. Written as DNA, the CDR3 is TGCGCCAGCAGCCAAGGGACATGGAGGATAGACGAGCAGTACTTC.

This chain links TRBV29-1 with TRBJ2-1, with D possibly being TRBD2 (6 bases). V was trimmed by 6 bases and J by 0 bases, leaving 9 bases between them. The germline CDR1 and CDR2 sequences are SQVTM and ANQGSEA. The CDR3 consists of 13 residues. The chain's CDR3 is CSVRGLSYNEQFF. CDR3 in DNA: TGCAGCGTCCGGGGACTCTCCTACAATGAGCAGTTCTTC.

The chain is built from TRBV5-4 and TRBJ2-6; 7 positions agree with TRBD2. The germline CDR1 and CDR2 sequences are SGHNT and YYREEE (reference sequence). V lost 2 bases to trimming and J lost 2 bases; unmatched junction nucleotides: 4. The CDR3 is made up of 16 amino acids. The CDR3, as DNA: TGTGCCAGCAGCTTTGGGGGGGTAACTGGGGCCAACGTCCTGACTTTC. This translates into CASSFGGVTGANVLTF. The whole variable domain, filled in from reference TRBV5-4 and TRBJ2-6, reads ETGVTQSPTHLIKTRGQQVTLRCSSQSGHNTVSWYQQALGQGPQFIFQYYREEENGRGNFPPRFSGLQFPNYSSELNVNALELDDSALYLCASSFGGVTGANVLTFGAGSRLTVL.

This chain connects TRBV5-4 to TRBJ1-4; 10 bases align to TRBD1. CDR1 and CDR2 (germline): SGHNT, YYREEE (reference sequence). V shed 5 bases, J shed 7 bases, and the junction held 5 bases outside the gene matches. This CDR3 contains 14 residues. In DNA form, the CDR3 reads TGTGCCAGCAGTCCGGGACAGGGGCTTGAAAAACTGTTTTTT. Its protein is CASSPGQGLEKLFF.

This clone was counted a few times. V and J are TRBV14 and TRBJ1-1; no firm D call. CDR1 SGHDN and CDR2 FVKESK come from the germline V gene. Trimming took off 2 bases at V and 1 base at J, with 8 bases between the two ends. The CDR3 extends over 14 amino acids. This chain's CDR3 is CASSQFEGNTEAFF. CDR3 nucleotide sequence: TGTGCCAGCAGCCAATTTGAGGGGAACACTGAAGCTTTCTTT.

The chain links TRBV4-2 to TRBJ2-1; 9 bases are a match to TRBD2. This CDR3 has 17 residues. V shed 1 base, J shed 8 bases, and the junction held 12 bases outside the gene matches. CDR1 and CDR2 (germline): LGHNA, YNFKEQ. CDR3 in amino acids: CASSQGRTSVVSDEQFF. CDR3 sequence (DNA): TGTGCCAGCAGCCAAGGAAGGACTAGCGTCGTCTCCGATGAGCAGTTCTTC.

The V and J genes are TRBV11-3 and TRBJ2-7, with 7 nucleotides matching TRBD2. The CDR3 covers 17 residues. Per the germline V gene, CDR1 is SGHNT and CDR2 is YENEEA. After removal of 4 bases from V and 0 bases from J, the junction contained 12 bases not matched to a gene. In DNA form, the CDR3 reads TGTGCCAGCAGCTCCCCACTAGCGACTCGTAACTCCTACGAGCAGTACTTC. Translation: CASSSPLATRNSYEQYF.

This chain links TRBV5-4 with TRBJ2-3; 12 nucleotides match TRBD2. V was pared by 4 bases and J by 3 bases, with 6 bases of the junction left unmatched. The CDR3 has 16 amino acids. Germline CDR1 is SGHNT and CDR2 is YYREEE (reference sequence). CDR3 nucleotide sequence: TGTGCCAGCAGCGTCCCTAGCGGGAGGGAGACAGATACGCAGTATTTT. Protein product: CASSVPSGRETDTQYF.

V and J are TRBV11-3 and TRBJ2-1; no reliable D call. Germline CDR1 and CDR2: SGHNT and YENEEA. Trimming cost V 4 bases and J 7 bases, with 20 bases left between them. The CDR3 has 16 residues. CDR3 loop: CASSSDRAATRNEQFF. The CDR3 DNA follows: TGTGCCAGCAGCTCAGACCGGGCCGCCACGAGAAATGAGCAGTTCTTC.

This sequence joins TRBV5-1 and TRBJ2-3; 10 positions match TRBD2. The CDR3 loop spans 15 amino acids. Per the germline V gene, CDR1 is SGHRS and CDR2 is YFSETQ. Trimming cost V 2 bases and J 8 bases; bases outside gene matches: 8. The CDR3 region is CASSFTSGIEGTQYF. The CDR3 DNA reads TGCGCCAGCAGCTTCACTAGCGGGATCGAAGGTACGCAGTATTTT.

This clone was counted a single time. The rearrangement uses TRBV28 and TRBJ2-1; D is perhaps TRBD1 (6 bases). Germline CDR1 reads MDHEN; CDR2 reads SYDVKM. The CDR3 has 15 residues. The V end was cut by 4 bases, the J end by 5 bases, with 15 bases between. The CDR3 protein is CASSSFAGVNNEQFF. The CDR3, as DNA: TGTGCCAGCAGTTCTTTCGCAGGGGTGAACAATGAGCAGTTCTTC.

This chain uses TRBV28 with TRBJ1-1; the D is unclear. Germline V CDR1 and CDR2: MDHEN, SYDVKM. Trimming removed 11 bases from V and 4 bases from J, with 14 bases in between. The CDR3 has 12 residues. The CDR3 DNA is TGTGCCGCCTCTTCTACTAGCACTGAAGCTTTCTTT. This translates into CAASSTSTEAFF.

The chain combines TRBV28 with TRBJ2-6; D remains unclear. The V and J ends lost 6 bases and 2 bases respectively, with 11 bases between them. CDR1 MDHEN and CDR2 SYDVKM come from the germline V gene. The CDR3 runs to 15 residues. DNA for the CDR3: TGTGCCAGCAGCTCCCTAGGGACTGGGGCCAACGTCCTGACTTTC. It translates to CASSSLGTGANVLTF.

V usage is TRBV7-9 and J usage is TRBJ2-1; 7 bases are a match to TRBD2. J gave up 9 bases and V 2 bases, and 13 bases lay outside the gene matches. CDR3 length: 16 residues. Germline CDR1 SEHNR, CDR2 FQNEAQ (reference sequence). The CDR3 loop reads CASSLSLAGRFAEQFF. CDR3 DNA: TGTGCCAGCAGCTTATCGTTGGCCGGGAGGTTCGCTGAGCAGTTCTTC.

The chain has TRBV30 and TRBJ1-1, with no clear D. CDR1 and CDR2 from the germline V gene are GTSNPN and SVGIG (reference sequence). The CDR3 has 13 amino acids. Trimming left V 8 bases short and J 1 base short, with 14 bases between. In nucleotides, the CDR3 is TGTGCCCTTTCTTCGGGGAAGAACACTGAAGCTTTCTTT. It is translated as CALSSGKNTEAFF.

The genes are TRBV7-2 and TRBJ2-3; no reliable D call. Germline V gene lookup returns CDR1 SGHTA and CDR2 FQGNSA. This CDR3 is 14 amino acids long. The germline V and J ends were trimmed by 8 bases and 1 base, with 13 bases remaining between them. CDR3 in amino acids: CASRSVFGTDTQYF. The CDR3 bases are TGTGCCAGCCGATCGGTGTTTGGCACAGATACGCAGTATTTT.

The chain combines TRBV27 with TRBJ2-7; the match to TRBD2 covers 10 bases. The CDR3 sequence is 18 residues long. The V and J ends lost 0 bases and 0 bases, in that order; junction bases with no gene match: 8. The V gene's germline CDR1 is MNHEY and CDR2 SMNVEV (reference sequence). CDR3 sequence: CASSLSMTSGFSSYEQYF. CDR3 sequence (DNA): TGTGCCAGCAGTTTATCGATGACTAGCGGGTTTAGCTCCTACGAGCAGTACTTC.

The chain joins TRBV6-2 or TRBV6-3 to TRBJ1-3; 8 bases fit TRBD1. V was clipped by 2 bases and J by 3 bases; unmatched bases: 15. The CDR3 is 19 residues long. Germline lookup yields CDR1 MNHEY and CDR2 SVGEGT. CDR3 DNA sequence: TGTGCCAGCAGTTACCTTACCACCGGGACAGGAGACTTTGGAAACACCATATATTTT. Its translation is CASSYLTTGTGDFGNTIYF.

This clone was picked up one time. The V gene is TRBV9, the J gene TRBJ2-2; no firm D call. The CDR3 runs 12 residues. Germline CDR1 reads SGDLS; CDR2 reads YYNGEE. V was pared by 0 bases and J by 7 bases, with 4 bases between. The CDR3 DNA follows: TGTGCCAGCAGCGTAGGGGTCGGGGAGCTGTTTTTT. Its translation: CASSVGVGELFF.

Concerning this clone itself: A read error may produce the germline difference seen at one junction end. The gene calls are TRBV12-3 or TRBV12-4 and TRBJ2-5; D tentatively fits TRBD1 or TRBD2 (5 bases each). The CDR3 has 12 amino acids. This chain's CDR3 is CASSLGLAEGHF. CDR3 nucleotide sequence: TGTGCCAGCAGTTTGGGGCTAGCTGAAGGGCACTTC.

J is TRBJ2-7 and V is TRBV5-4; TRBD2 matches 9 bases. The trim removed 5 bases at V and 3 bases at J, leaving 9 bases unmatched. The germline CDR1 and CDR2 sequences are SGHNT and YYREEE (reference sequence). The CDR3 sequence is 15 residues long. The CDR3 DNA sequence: TGTGCCAGCAGTTCCCTAGCGGGAAATGTCTACGAGCAGTACTTC. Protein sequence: CASSSLAGNVYEQYF.

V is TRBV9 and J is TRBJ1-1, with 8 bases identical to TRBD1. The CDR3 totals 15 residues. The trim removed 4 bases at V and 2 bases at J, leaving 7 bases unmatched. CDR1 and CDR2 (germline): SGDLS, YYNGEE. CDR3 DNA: TGTGCCAGCAGCATGACGACAGGGGTTAACACTGAAGCTTTCTTT. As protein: CASSMTTGVNTEAFF.

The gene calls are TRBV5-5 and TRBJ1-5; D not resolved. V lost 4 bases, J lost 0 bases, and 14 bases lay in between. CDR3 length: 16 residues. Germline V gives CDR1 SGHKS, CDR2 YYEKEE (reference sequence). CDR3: CASSVGGSHSNQPQHF. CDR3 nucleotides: TGTGCCAGCAGCGTCGGAGGATCTCATAGCAATCAGCCCCAGCATTTT.

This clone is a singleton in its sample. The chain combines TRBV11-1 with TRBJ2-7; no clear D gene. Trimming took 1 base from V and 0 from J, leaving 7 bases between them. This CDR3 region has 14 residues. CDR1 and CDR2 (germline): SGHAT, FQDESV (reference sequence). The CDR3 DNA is TGTGCCAGCAGCTTAGGTCGGGCCTCCTACGAGCAGTACTTC. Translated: CASSLGRASYEQYF.

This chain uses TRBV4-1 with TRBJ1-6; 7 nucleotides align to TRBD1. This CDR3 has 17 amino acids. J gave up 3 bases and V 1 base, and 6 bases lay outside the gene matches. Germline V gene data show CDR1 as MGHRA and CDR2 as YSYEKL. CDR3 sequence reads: CASSQGSGDSYNSPLHF. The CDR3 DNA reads TGCGCCAGCAGCCAAGGGTCCGGGGACAGCTATAATTCACCCCTCCACTTT.